The source of this T cell receptor (beta chain) is a study of blood T cell repertoires in COVID-19. The protocol was immunoSEQ multiplex PCR, while the TCRdb copy is restricted to in-frame clones and leaves out a portion. Of some 200,000 clones listed, roughly three quarters are singletons. This CDR3 is built from 17 residues. V shed 0 bases, J shed 0 bases, and the junction held 4 bases outside the gene matches. The germline CDR1 and CDR2 sequences are LGHNA and YNFKEQ. This chain joins TRBV4-2 and TRBJ2-7; the match to TRBD2 covers 11 bases. The sequence came from a woman in her forties or fifties with active or convalescent COVID-19. Source material: peripheral blood. CDR3 bases: TGTGCCAGCAGCCAAGATACTAGCGGGGGAACCTCCTACGAGCAGTACTTC. It yields the protein CASSQDTSGGTSYEQYF.